These T cell receptor beta chains were read from a single sample in a study of cytotoxic CD8 clonotypes in ibrutinib-treated CLL. Measured with immunoSEQ multiplex PCR; TCRdb has only the in-frame clones, and not every one. The sample lists about 120,000 clones, approximately 85% seen once, with roughly 2% in the top ten. Sequenced here: PBMCs, sampled after 24 months of ibrutinib treatment. These receptors all stem from a human donor with chronic lymphocytic leukemia. CDR3s include the opening cysteine and the closing phenylalanine or tryptophan. The D gene is left open where the match is weak. Clone size is given for some rows only: seen once, a few or many times, or a class if the clone is expanded.

V gene	D gene	J gene	clone size	CDR3 length	CDR3 protein	CDR3 DNA
TRBV5-1	TRBD2	TRBJ2-5	NA	15	CASSGGTSGRETQYF	TGCGCCAGCAGCGGAGGGACTAGCGGGAGAGAGACCCAGTACTTC
TRBV11-2	TRBD1	TRBJ2-7	NA	15	CASSPGTGVSYEQYF	TGTGCCAGCAGCCCCGGGACAGGGGTATCGTACGAGCAGTACTTC
TRBV29-1	NA	TRBJ2-2	NA	14	CSVNRDTNTGELFF	TGCAGCGTTAACCGGGACACGAACACCGGGGAGCTGTTTTTT
TRBV7-8	NA	TRBJ2-3	once	17	CASKQGPQGRGTDTQYF	TGTGCCAGCAAGCAAGGACCACAGGGAAGGGGCACAGATACGCAGTATTTT
TRBV6-5	TRBD1	TRBJ2-5	once	11	CASRQGETQYF	TGTGCCAGCAGACAGGGGGAGACCCAGTACTTC
TRBV4-3	NA	TRBJ2-7	NA	13	CASSWGASVEQYF	TGCGCCAGCAGCTGGGGGGCTAGCGTCGAGCAGTACTTC
TRBV7-9	NA	TRBJ2-7	NA	13	CASSARDTYEQYF	TGTGCCAGCAGCGCCCGGGACACCTACGAGCAGTACTTC
TRBV28	NA	TRBJ1-5	many	15	CASTLMGGGNQPQHF	TGTGCCAGCACCCTCATGGGGGGTGGCAATCAGCCCCAGCATTTT
TRBV2	TRBD1	TRBJ2-7	NA	17	CASSERGLQGSFGEQYF	TGTGCCAGCAGTGAACGGGGCCTACAGGGGTCCTTCGGCGAGCAGTACTTC
TRBV27	NA	TRBJ2-7	NA	13	CASSLKETYEQYF	TGTGCCAGCAGTTTAAAAGAAACCTACGAGCAGTACTTC
TRBV9	TRBD2	TRBJ2-1	NA	15	CASSVELAGGREQFF	TGTGCCAGCAGCGTAGAACTAGCGGGGGGGCGTGAGCAGTTCTTC
TRBV28	NA	TRBJ2-7	NA	14	CASRTDTEPYEQYF	TGTGCCAGCAGAACTGACACCGAACCTTACGAGCAGTACTTC
TRBV2	NA	TRBJ2-6	NA	17	CASSRRPRQAGANVLTF	TGTGCCAGCAGCCGGCGCCCCAGACAGGCTGGGGCCAACGTCCTGACTTTC
TRBV20-1	NA	TRBJ1-1	few	8	CSAGRADF	TGCAGTGCGGGCAGGGCCGACTTT
TRBV5-6	NA	TRBJ2-5	once	15	CASSLGLHIQETQYF	TGTGCCAGCAGCTTGGGATTACATATCCAAGAGACCCAGTACTTC
TRBV15	NA	TRBJ2-7	NA	16	CATSRVGGGAAYEQYF	TGTGCCACCAGCAGAGTAGGAGGGGGAGCCGCCTACGAGCAGTACTTC
TRBV7-2	NA	TRBJ2-3	NA	14	CASSSGGGGTPQYF	TGTGCCAGCAGCTCCGGCGGGGGCGGGACTCCGCAGTATTTT
TRBV7-9	NA	TRBJ1-1	NA	16	CASSLARDRFDTEAFF	TGTGCCAGCAGCTTAGCAAGAGACAGGTTCGACACTGAAGCTTTCTTT
TRBV7-2	TRBD2	TRBJ2-1	NA	16	CASSLGSSGGYNEQFF	TGTGCCAGCAGCCTGGGGTCTAGCGGGGGATACAATGAGCAGTTCTTC
TRBV7-9	NA	TRBJ1-2	few	14	CASSLVEGTRGYTF	TGTGCCAGCAGCTTAGTGGAGGGTACCCGCGGCTACACCTTC
TRBV19	TRBD1	TRBJ1-5	NA	16	CASRDRGLRSNQPQHF	TGTGCCAGCAGGGACAGGGGGCTGAGGAGCAATCAGCCCCAGCATTTT
TRBV4-3	NA	TRBJ1-5	NA	15	CASSQDWGGYQPQHF	TGCGCCAGCAGCCAAGATTGGGGGGGCTATCAGCCCCAGCATTTT
TRBV10-3	NA	TRBJ1-1	NA	14	CAISGTEMNTEAFF	TGTGCCATCAGCGGGACGGAGATGAACACTGAAGCTTTCTTT
TRBV2	TRBD2	TRBJ2-5	NA	15	CASRAGTSETETQYF	TGTGCCAGCAGAGCCGGGACTAGCGAGACAGAGACCCAGTACTTC
TRBV30	NA	TRBJ1-2	NA	15	CAWSGGRGPNYGYTF	TGTGCCTGGAGTGGGGGCAGGGGTCCTAACTATGGCTACACCTTC
TRBV9	NA	TRBJ1-2	NA	14	CASSASQGDYGYTF	TGTGCCAGCAGCGCCTCTCAGGGAGACTATGGCTACACCTTC
TRBV18	TRBD1	TRBJ1-2	NA	16	CASSPDTGAGTYGYTF	TGTGCCAGCTCACCAGACACAGGGGCTGGTACCTATGGCTACACCTTC
TRBV28	TRBD1	TRBJ1-1	NA	15	CASSITGAKGTEAFF	TGTGCCAGCAGTATAACAGGGGCAAAAGGGACTGAAGCTTTCTTT
TRBV7-3	NA	TRBJ2-2	NA	16	CASSLNGAGVTGELFF	TGTGCCAGCAGCTTAAATGGGGCAGGGGTCACCGGGGAGCTGTTTTTT
TRBV4-1	NA	TRBJ2-7	NA	15	CASSQEGRQGYEQYF	TGCGCCAGCAGCCAAGAAGGCCGGCAGGGCTACGAGCAGTACTTC
TRBV19	NA	TRBJ1-2	NA	17	CASSIPGVMGDYYGYTF	TGTGCCAGTAGTATCCCCGGCGTGATGGGAGACTACTATGGCTACACCTTC
TRBV27	TRBD1	TRBJ2-7	few	16	CASSLRSTGGSYEQYF	TGTGCCAGCAGTTTGAGGTCGACAGGGGGGTCCTACGAGCAGTACTTC
TRBV29-1	NA	TRBJ2-2	NA	13	CSVSRSNTGELFF	TGCAGCGTTTCTCGGTCGAACACCGGGGAGCTGTTTTTT
TRBV18	NA	TRBJ1-1	NA	16	CASSPPGLGADTEAFF	TGTGCCAGCTCACCCCCCGGGCTCGGGGCGGACACTGAAGCTTTCTTT
TRBV7-8	NA	TRBJ2-4	NA	17	CASSRSRSGLAKNIQYF	TGTGCCAGCAGCCGATCCCGGTCGGGGTTAGCCAAAAACATTCAGTACTTC
TRBV18	TRBD2	TRBJ2-3	NA	20	CASSSTGLAGGRTLPDTQYF	TGTGCCAGCTCATCAACGGGACTAGCGGGAGGCAGAACTTTGCCAGATACGCAGTATTTT
TRBV29-1	TRBD2	TRBJ2-1	many	13	CSVEGVAGDEQFF	TGCAGCGTTGAAGGGGTAGCGGGGGATGAGCAGTTCTTC
TRBV7-9	NA	TRBJ1-6	NA	15	CASSSSPRSDSPLHF	TGTGCCAGCAGCTCGTCCCCACGATCGGACTCACCCCTCCACTTT
TRBV30	TRBD1	TRBJ2-7	NA	12	CAWGQESYEQYF	TGTGCCTGGGGACAGGAGAGCTACGAGCAGTACTTC
TRBV28	NA	TRBJ2-5	NA	13	CASRGSSVETQYF	TGTGCCAGCAGGGGGAGTTCCGTAGAGACCCAGTACTTC
TRBV9	TRBD1	TRBJ2-2	NA	15	CASSVGTGYTGELFF	TGTGCCAGCAGCGTAGGGACAGGGTACACCGGGGAGCTGTTTTTT
TRBV7-6	NA	TRBJ2-5	NA	16	CASSLAGVAAQETQYF	TGTGCCAGCAGCTTAGCGGGGGTAGCGGCACAAGAGACCCAGTACTTC
TRBV7-9	NA	TRBJ2-2	NA	16	CASSLVDRSFTGELFF	TGTGCCAGCAGCTTAGTTGACAGATCTTTCACCGGGGAGCTGTTTTTT
TRBV7-2	TRBD1	TRBJ2-6	NA	18	CASSQSPLRGRGANVLTF	TGTGCCAGCAGCCAATCCCCTCTCAGGGGGCGTGGGGCCAACGTCCTGACTTTC
TRBV11-2	NA	TRBJ2-7	NA	16	CASSSRGGRKGYEQYF	TGTGCCAGCAGCTCTAGGGGGGGCAGGAAAGGCTACGAGCAGTACTTC
TRBV6-5	TRBD1	TRBJ1-1	NA	14	CASSAGTGETEAFF	TGTGCCAGCAGTGCCGGGACAGGGGAAACTGAAGCTTTCTTT
TRBV5-1	TRBD1	TRBJ2-7	few	14	CASSLGQGNGEQYF	TGCGCCAGCAGCTTGGGACAGGGAAATGGCGAGCAGTACTTC
TRBV9	TRBD2	TRBJ2-1	once	14	CASSVPSGRNEQFF	TGTGCCAGCAGCGTCCCTAGCGGGCGTAATGAGCAGTTCTTC
TRBV28	NA	TRBJ1-5	NA	17	CASSPRRPDPVEMPQHF	TGTGCCAGCAGTCCCCGGAGACCCGACCCCGTTGAGATGCCCCAGCATTTT
TRBV6-6	TRBD2	TRBJ2-3	NA	13	CASSRREGDTQYF	TGTGCCAGCTCGCGGCGGGAGGGAGATACGCAGTATTTT
TRBV5-1	NA	TRBJ2-2	once	16	CASSLYRGPKTGELFF	TGCGCCAGCAGCTTATATCGGGGGCCGAAAACCGGGGAGCTGTTTTTT
TRBV20-1	NA	TRBJ2-7	NA	11	CSAESSYEQYF	TGCAGTGCAGAGAGCTCCTACGAGCAGTACTTC
TRBV5-6	TRBD1	TRBJ1-2	NA	15	CASSRQGEQNYGYTF	TGTGCCAGCAGCCGACAGGGCGAGCAAAACTATGGCTACACCTTC
TRBV2	TRBD1	TRBJ1-2	NA	18	CASSGLTSGQSTNYGYTF	TGTGCCAGCAGTGGCTTAACCTCGGGACAGTCAACTAACTATGGCTACACCTTC
TRBV7-9	TRBD1	TRBJ2-7	NA	13	CASSLTGVYEQYF	TGTGCCAGCAGTCTGACAGGGGTGTACGAGCAGTACTTC